Detailed here is one TCR beta chain. Its antigen is unidentified. The CDR3 runs to 13 residues. The ends were cut back, 4 bases at V and 0 bases at J, with 9 bases in the middle. The germline CDR1 and CDR2 sequences are SQVTM and ANQGSEA. Obtained from alopecia areata patients were lesional scalp punch biopsies along with peripheral blood. This sample was included in a study of CD8+ T cells in alopecia areata. Overall study context: Tofacitinib was taken orally by treated patients, and the dose was 5 to 10 mg twice daily. Overall study findings and caveats: Normal skin's resident alphabeta T cells are sequenced alongside lesional scalp T cells. In lesional scalp, particularly from alopecia totalis/universalis, clonality was higher than in normal scalp.

It was cDNA, reverse transcribed from extracted RNA, that served as the sequencing template. The data were produced by immunoSEQ multiplex PCR, yet TCRdb's version contains in-frame clones alone and is incomplete. The sample records around 140,000 clones, 75% to 90% being singletons. The material was CD8+ T cells sorted from blood, obtained at week 0. The chain joins TRBV29-1 to TRBJ2-5; unclear D gene. The receptor comes from a human donor with alopecia areata. CDR3 sequence (DNA): TGCAGCGTTGTAGGGCAGAACCAAGAGACCCAGTACTTC. The encoded protein is CSVVGQNQETQYF.